The 17 T cell receptor beta chains reported below all come from one sample, sequenced in a study of blood T cell repertoires in COVID-19. Measured with immunoSEQ multiplex PCR; TCRdb has only the in-frame clones, and not every one. In the table there are about 250,000 clones, 81% of which are singletons. The sequenced sample consisted of peripheral blood. The source of these receptors is a woman at least 80 years old with acute or convalescent COVID-19.

The V gene is TRBV5-4, the J gene TRBJ1-1, with TRBD1 as a possible D gene (6 bases). CDR1 and CDR2 from the germline V gene are SGHNT and YYREEE (reference sequence). Between the trimmed V and J ends, which lost 0 bases and 1 base, there was a span of 13 bases. This CDR3 region has 16 residues. The CDR3 loop is CASSLGGRGGNTEAFF. The CDR3 region has the DNA TGTGCCAGCAGCTTGGGCGGCAGGGGTGGGAACACTGAAGCTTTCTTT.

The gene calls are TRBV7-2 and TRBJ2-2; possibly TRBD2 for D (7 bases). CDR3 length: 15 residues. Germline V lookup: CDR1 SGHTA, CDR2 FQGNSA. The germline V and J ends were trimmed by 4 bases and 6 bases, with 15 bases remaining between them. The CDR3 region has the DNA TGTGCCAGCAGCTATGGCGGGGGCAGTCCCGGGGAGCTGTTTTTT. This gives the protein CASSYGGGSPGELFF.

The chain joins TRBV6-2 or TRBV6-3 to TRBJ2-5; D may be TRBD2 (6 bases). The length of the CDR3 is 14 residues. Germline V gene data show CDR1 as MNHEY and CDR2 as SVGEGT. Trimming left V 2 bases short and J 0 bases short, with 7 bases between. The CDR3 loop reads CASSYGTYQETQYF. DNA of the CDR3: TGTGCCAGCAGTTACGGGACTTACCAAGAGACCCAGTACTTC.

This clone has a single count. The chain couples TRBV7-9 to TRBJ2-3, with TRBD2 matching 9 bases. CDR1 and CDR2 from the germline V gene are SEHNR and FQNEAQ (reference sequence). The CDR3 has 18 residues. With V trimmed by 5 bases and J by 2 bases, 14 bases remained unmatched. CDR3 in amino acids: CASSISGSRLYSTDTQYF. As DNA, the CDR3 is TGTGCCAGCAGCATTAGCGGGAGTAGGTTGTATTCCACAGATACGCAGTATTTT. Full variable domain (remainder filled in from reference TRBV7-9 and TRBJ2-3): DTGVSQNPRHKITKRGQNVTFRCDPISEHNRLYWYRQTLGQGPEFLTYFQNEAQLEKSRLLSDRFSAERPKGSFSTLEIQRTEQGDSAMYLCASSISGSRLYSTDTQYFGPGTRLTVL.

The chain carries TRBV6-1 and TRBJ1-2, with a possible D match to TRBD1 (5 bases). This CDR3 region has 15 residues. V dropped 0 bases and J dropped 4 bases, with 12 bases sitting between them. Germline loops: CDR1 MNHNS, CDR2 SASEGT. The CDR3 coding sequence is TGTGCCAGCAGTGAAGCGGGGGGGATAGGCTATGGCTACACCTTC. Its protein is CASSEAGGIGYGYTF.

The chain couples TRBV25-1 to TRBJ2-3; 12 bases are shared with TRBD2. This CDR3 spans 15 amino acids. CDR1 MGHDK and CDR2 SYGVNS come from the germline V gene. V was pared by 6 bases and J by 5 bases, with 6 bases of the junction left unmatched. CDR3 region: CASRGSSGGVDTQYF. In DNA, the CDR3 is TGTGCCAGCAGAGGGTCTAGCGGGGGGGTAGATACGCAGTATTTT.

This chain joins TRBV28 and TRBJ1-5, with no clear D. The germline gives CDR1 MDHEN, CDR2 SYDVKM. The CDR3 consists of 14 residues. Trimming shortened V by 6 bases and J by 4 bases, and 13 bases separated the two germline ends. The CDR3 is CASRPLGLNQPQHF. The CDR3 DNA follows: TGTGCCAGCAGGCCACTGGGCCTAAATCAGCCCCAGCATTTT.

There are a few counts of this clone. The chain links TRBV4-2 to TRBJ2-7; a weak D match, TRBD1 (6 bases). Per the germline V gene, CDR1 is LGHNA and CDR2 is YNFKEQ. This CDR3 region has 14 residues. V was cut by 2 bases and J by 5 bases, with 13 bases left in between. CDR3 sequence (DNA): TGTGCCAGCAGCCAAAACAGGGATTCCGACGAGCAGTACTTC. Its protein product is CASSQNRDSDEQYF.

The rearrangement joins TRBV6-5 to TRBJ2-3, with 9 positions matching TRBD2. The CDR3 spans 16 residues. Unmatched junction bases numbered 9, after V lost 2 bases and J lost 6 bases. In germline, CDR1 is MNHEY, CDR2 SVGAGI. The CDR3 loop is CASSYRREGRGDTQYF. The CDR3 DNA reads TGTGCCAGCAGTTACAGGCGGGAGGGCCGGGGTGATACGCAGTATTTT.

The chain uses TRBV5-6 and TRBJ2-7; D unresolved. The CDR3 is 13 residues long. The germline V gene has CDR1 SGHDT and CDR2 YYEEEE. The V and J ends lost 7 bases and 7 bases respectively, with 18 bases between them. CDR3 coding DNA: TGTGCCAGCCGCCCCCTGGGTCAGAGGGAGCAGTACTTC. Translated: CASRPLGQREQYF.

CDR3 protein: CASSSGTSGRAGVDTQYF. The CDR3 region has the DNA TGTGCCAGCAGCTCGGGGACTAGCGGGAGGGCCGGGGTAGATACGCAGTATTTT. The chain couples TRBV11-3 to TRBJ2-3; 16 bases are shared with TRBD2. Germline V gene sequence: CDR1 SGHNT, CDR2 YENEEA. CDR3 length: 18 amino acids. V trimming: 4 bases; J trimming: 5 bases; junction bases outside the gene matches: 9.

V is TRBV9 and J is TRBJ2-5; 11 bases line up with TRBD2. Trimming cost V 0 bases and J 3 bases; bases outside gene matches: 10. Germline CDR1 and CDR2: SGDLS and YYNGEE. The CDR3 is made up of 18 amino acids. The CDR3 region is CASSVAPTGTSGEETQYF. CDR3 in DNA: TGTGCCAGCAGCGTAGCCCCCACCGGGACTAGCGGAGAAGAGACCCAGTACTTC.

The chain links TRBV9 to TRBJ1-2; TRBD1 matches at 7 bases. The trim removed 4 bases at V and 6 bases at J, leaving 9 bases unmatched. The CDR3 is 14 residues long. Germline V gives CDR1 SGDLS, CDR2 YYNGEE. This chain's CDR3 is CASSSRQGGNGYTF. The DNA for the CDR3 is TGTGCCAGCAGCAGTCGACAGGGTGGAAATGGCTACACCTTC.

Here the CDR3 reads CASSIRSGRRFDEQFF. CDR3 DNA sequence: TGTGCCAGCAGCATACGGTCGGGGAGGAGGTTTGATGAGCAGTTCTTC. The J gene is TRBJ2-1, the V gene TRBV7-3; the D gene is possibly TRBD2 (6 bases). The germline CDR1 and CDR2 sequences are SGHTA and FQGTGA. There are 16 residues in the CDR3. V lost 5 bases and J lost 8, with 22 bases in between. Together with reference TRBV7-3 and TRBJ2-1, the CDR3 gives the full variable domain: GAGVSQTPSNKVTEKGKYVELRCDPISGHTALYWYRQSLGQGPEFLIYFQGTGAADDSGLPNDRFFAVRPEGSVSTLKIQRTERGDSAVYLCASSIRSGRRFDEQFFGPGTRLTVL.

The J gene is TRBJ2-3, the V gene TRBV7-2, with 8 bases matching TRBD2. CDR3 length equals 14 residues. Looked up from germline, CDR1 is SGHTA and CDR2 is FQGNSA. Losses at the gene ends were 7 bases for V and 3 bases for J; bases not matched to a gene: 6. For the CDR3, the DNA is TGTGCCAGCAACCCAGGACTAGCTACAGATACGCAGTATTTT. Translated, it gives CASNPGLATDTQYF.

The rearrangement uses TRBV4-2 and TRBJ1-5; no clear D gene. Trimming cost V 0 bases and J 4 bases, with 19 bases left between them. In germline, CDR1 is LGHNA, CDR2 YNFKEQ. The CDR3 extends over 18 amino acids. Here the CDR3 reads CASSQDPGGSNGNQPQHF. CDR3 nucleotides: TGTGCCAGCAGCCAAGATCCCGGCGGGAGCAATGGGAATCAGCCCCAGCATTTT.

This chain uses TRBV28 with TRBJ1-2, with 8 positions matching TRBD1. The CDR3 covers 13 residues. The V and J ends lost 6 bases and 8 bases, in that order; junction bases with no gene match: 8. Germline V gene lookup returns CDR1 MDHEN and CDR2 SYDVKM. As DNA, the CDR3 is TGTGCCAGCAGATCGGGACAGGAAAAAGGCTACACCTTC. Translation: CASRSGQEKGYTF.